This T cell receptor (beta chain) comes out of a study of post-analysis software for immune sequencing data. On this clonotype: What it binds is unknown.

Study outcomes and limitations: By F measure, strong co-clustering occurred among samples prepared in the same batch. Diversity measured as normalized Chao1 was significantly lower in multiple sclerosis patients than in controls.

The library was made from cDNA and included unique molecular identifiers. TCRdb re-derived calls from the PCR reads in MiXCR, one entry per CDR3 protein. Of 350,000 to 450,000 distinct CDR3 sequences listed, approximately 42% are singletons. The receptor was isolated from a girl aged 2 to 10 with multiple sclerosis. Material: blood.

The DNA for the CDR3 is TGTGCCAGCGGGTTAGGGGTGTCTGAGAATTCACCCCTCCACTTT. It translates to CASGLGVSENSPLHF. The V and J genes are TRBV28 and TRBJ1-6, with D possibly being TRBD1 (5 bases). CDR1 and CDR2 from the germline V gene are MDHEN and SYDVKM. Trimming shortened V by 8 bases and J by 7 bases, and 18 bases separated the two germline ends. The CDR3 consists of 15 residues.